This T cell receptor beta chain came from a study of shared clonotypes between healthy human individuals. V was trimmed by 2 bases and J by 6 bases, leaving 14 bases between them. CDR3 length: 15 amino acids. Germline CDR1 reads MNHEY; CDR2 reads SVGAGI. TCRdb's table, derived via immunoSEQ multiplex PCR, lists solely in-frame clones and lacks some. There are more than 500,000 clones in the sample; approximately 94% occur only once, and about 0.06% lies in the top ten. Material: naive CD4+ T cells sorted from blood. Subset in this sample: CD45RA+ positively selected. The receptor was isolated from a young woman in good health. The V and J genes are TRBV6-5 and TRBJ2-1; possibly TRBD2 for D (6 bases). The CDR3 DNA sequence: TGTGCCAGCAGTTACGACCCGGGGGTAATCAATGAGCAGTTCTTC. Residues: CASSYDPGVINEQFF.